The TCR beta chain under discussion was sequenced for a study of tumor-infiltrating lymphocytes in localized non-small cell lung cancer. V lost 6 bases and J lost 7; bases outside the gene matches: 14. CDR3 length: 16 residues. Germline V lookup: CDR1 LNHDA, CDR2 SQIVND (reference sequence). TCRdb's copy holds only in-frame clones and misses some; the assay was immunoSEQ multiplex PCR. The table records 25,000 to 30,000 clones, approximately 85% of them present only once. On this clone itself: Its antigen is undetermined.

General study findings and limits: T-cell fraction did not differ between immunotypes IM1 and IM2. Available tissue quantity limited TCR sequencing to a patient subset. Compared with uninvolved lung, tumors showed higher T cell infiltration by TCRbeta sequencing. Tumor T-cell fraction from TCR sequencing was not associated with recurrence-free survival (p = 0.61).

This TCR came from a human donor with non-small cell lung cancer. The specimen sequenced was lung tumor tissue. The V call is TRBV19, the J call TRBJ1-2; 10 bases map to TRBD1. The CDR3 is CASSFYQTGGASGYTF. CDR3 coding DNA: TGTGCCAGTAGCTTTTACCAGACAGGGGGCGCTTCTGGCTACACCTTC.